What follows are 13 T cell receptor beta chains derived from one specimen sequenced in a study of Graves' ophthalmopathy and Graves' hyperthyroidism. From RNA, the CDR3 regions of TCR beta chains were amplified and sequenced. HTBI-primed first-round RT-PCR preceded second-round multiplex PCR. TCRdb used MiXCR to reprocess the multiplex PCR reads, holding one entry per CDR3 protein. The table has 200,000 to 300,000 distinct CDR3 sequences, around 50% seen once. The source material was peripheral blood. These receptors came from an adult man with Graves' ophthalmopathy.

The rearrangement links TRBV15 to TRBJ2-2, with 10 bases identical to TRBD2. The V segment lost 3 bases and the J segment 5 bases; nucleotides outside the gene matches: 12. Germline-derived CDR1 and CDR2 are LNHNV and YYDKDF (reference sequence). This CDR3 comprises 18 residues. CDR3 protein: CATSSTLSGGAKTGELFF. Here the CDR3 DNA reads TGTGCCACCAGCAGTACTCTGAGCGGGGGGGCCAAAACCGGGGAGCTGTTTTTT.

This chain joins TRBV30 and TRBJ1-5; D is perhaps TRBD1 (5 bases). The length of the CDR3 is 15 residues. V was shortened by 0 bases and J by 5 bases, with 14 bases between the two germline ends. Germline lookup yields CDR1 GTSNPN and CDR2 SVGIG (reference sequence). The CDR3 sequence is CAWSVRPTVHQPQHF. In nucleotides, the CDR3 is TGTGCCTGGAGTGTACGGCCGACAGTCCATCAGCCCCAGCATTTT.

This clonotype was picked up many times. The DNA for the CDR3 is TGTGCCAGCAGCCCCCAAACCCTCTCTGGGGCCAACGTCCTGACTTTC. Its translation is CASSPQTLSGANVLTF. The genes are TRBV7-3 and TRBJ2-6; D remains ambiguous. Germline CDR1 reads SGHTA; CDR2 reads FQGTGA. The CDR3 spans 16 residues. V lost 5 bases and J 0 bases, leaving 11 bases between the germline ends.

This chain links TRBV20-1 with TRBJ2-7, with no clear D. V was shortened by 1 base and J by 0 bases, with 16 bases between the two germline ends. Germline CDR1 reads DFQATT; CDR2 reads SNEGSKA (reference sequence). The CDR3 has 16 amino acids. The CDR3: CSARGWAAYDSYEQYF. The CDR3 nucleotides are TGCAGTGCTAGAGGATGGGCGGCCTACGACTCCTACGAGCAGTACTTC.

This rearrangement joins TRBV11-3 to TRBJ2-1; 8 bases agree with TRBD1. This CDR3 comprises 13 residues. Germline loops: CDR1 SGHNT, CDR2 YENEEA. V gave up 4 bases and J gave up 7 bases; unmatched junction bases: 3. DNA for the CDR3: TGTGCCAGCAGCTCCTACAGGGGGAATGAGCAGTTCTTC. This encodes CASSSYRGNEQFF.

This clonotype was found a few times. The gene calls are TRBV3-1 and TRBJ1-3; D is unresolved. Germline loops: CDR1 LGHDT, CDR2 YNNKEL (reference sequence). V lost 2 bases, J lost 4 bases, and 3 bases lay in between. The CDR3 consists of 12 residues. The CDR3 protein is CASSQPGNTIYF. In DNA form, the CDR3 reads TGTGCCAGCAGCCAACCCGGAAACACCATATATTTT.

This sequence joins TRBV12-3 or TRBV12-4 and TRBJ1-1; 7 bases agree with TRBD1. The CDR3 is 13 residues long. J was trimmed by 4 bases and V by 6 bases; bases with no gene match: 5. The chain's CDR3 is CASSSGGFTEAFF. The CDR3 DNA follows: TGTGCCAGCAGCTCAGGGGGTTTCACTGAAGCTTTCTTT.

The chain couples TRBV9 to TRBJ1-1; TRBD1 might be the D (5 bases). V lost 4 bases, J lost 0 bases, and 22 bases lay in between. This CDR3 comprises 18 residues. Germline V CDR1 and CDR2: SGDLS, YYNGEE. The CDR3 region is CASSQDPSGGVLNTEAFF. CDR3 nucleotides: TGTGCCAGCAGCCAAGATCCGTCCGGGGGGGTTCTGAACACTGAAGCTTTCTTT.

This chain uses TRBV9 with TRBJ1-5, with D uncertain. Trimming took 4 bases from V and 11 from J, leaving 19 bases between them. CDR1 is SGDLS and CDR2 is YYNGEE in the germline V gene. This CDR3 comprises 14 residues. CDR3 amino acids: CASSSPGREETQHF. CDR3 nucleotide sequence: TGTGCCAGCAGCTCCCCGGGAAGGGAAGAGACCCAGCATTTT.

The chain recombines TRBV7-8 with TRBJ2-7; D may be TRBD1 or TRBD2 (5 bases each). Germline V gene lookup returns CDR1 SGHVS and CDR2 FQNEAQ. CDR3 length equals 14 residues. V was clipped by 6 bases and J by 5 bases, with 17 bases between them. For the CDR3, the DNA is TGTGCCAGCAGTTTGTCTGGGACGGCCAACGAGCAGTACTTC. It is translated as CASSLSGTANEQYF.

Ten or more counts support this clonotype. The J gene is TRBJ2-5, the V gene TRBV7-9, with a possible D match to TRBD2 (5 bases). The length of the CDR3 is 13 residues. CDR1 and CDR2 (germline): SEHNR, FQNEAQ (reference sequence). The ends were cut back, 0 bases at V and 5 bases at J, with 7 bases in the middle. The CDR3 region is CASSLAGVETQYF. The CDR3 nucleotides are TGTGCCAGCAGCTTAGCCGGGGTCGAGACCCAGTACTTC.

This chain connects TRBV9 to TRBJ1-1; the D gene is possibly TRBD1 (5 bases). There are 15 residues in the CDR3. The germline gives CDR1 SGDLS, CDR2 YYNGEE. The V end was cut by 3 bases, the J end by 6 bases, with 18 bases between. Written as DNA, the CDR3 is TGTGCCAGCAGCGCCGAGACAACTGGGGGGGCTGAAGCTTTCTTT. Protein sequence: CASSAETTGGAEAFF.

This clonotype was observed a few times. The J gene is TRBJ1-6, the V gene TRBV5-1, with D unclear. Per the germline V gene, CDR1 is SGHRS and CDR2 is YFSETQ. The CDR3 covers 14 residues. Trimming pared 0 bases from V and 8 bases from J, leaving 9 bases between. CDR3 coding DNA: TGCGCCAGCAGCTTGGAACAGTCCGATTCACCCCTCCACTTT. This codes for CASSLEQSDSPLHF.